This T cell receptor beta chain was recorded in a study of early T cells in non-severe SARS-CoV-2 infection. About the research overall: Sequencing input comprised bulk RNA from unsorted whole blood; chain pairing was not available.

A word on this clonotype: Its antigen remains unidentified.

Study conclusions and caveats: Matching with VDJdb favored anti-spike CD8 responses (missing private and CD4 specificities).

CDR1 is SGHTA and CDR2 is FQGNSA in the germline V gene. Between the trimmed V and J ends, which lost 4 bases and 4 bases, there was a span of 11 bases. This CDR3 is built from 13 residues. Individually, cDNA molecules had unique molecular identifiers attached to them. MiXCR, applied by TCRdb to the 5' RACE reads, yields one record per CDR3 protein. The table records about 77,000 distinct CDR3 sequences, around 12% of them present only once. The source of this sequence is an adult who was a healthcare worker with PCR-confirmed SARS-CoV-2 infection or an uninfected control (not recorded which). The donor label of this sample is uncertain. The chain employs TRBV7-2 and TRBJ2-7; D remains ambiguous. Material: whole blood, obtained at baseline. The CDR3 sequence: CASSSPRLYEQYF. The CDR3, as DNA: TGTGCCAGCAGCTCCCCGCGCCTATACGAGCAGTACTTC.